This is a list of T cell receptor beta chains from one sample in a study of radiotherapy plus CTLA-4 blockade in lung cancer. Clones were sequenced by immunoSEQ multiplex PCR, and TCRdb holds only the in-frame ones, with some missing. This table holds 70,000 to 95,000 clones, around four fifths found once. The input for sequencing was peripheral blood, taken from a patient treated with radiotherapy plus ipilimumab. All receptors derive from a human donor with non-small cell lung cancer that progressed on radiotherapy plus ipilimumab. Both conserved end residues are part of each CDR3. Each record gives: V gene, clone size, J gene, D gene, CDR3 protein, CDR3 DNA. The D gene is left open where the match is weak. Clone size appears in some rows only: once, few, many, or a class for an expanded clone.

v_gene: TRBV7-9; abundance: .; j_gene: TRBJ1-4; d_gene: .; CDR3aa: CASSLTGNEKLFF; CDR3nt: TGTGCCAGCAGCTTAACAGGGAATGAAAAACTGTTTTTT
v_gene: TRBV7-8; abundance: few; j_gene: TRBJ2-1; d_gene: .; CDR3aa: CASSLAYSFSANEQFF; CDR3nt: TGTGCCAGCAGCTTAGCTTACAGTTTTTCGGCCAATGAGCAGTTCTTC
v_gene: TRBV5-4; abundance: .; j_gene: TRBJ2-2; d_gene: .; CDR3aa: CASSQAGAGELFF; CDR3nt: TGTGCCAGCAGCCAAGCAGGGGCCGGGGAGCTGTTTTTT
v_gene: TRBV25-1; abundance: .; j_gene: TRBJ1-1; d_gene: .; CDR3aa: CASSWGQGTEAFF; CDR3nt: TGTGCCAGCAGTTGGGGTCAGGGCACTGAAGCTTTCTTT
v_gene: TRBV7-2; abundance: .; j_gene: TRBJ2-7; d_gene: .; CDR3aa: CASSFSRAYEQYF; CDR3nt: TGTGCCAGCAGCTTCAGTCGGGCCTACGAGCAGTACTTC
v_gene: TRBV2; abundance: once; j_gene: TRBJ2-3; d_gene: .; CDR3aa: CASSKPTDTQYF; CDR3nt: TGTGCCAGCAGTAAACCAACAGATACGCAGTATTTT
v_gene: TRBV6-1; abundance: .; j_gene: TRBJ2-5; d_gene: .; CDR3aa: CASLDFREQETQYF; CDR3nt: TGTGCCAGCCTCGATTTCCGGGAACAAGAGACCCAGTACTTC
v_gene: TRBV5-1; abundance: .; j_gene: TRBJ2-7; d_gene: TRBD1; CDR3aa: CASSLGQGRNEQYF; CDR3nt: TGCGCCAGCAGCTTGGGACAGGGGAGGAACGAGCAGTACTTC
v_gene: TRBV19; abundance: .; j_gene: TRBJ1-4; d_gene: .; CDR3aa: CATSDRFNEKLFF; CDR3nt: TGTGCCACAAGCGACAGATTTAATGAAAAACTGTTTTTT
v_gene: TRBV18; abundance: .; j_gene: TRBJ2-3; d_gene: .; CDR3aa: CASSPPGRTDTQYF; CDR3nt: TGTGCCAGCTCACCACCGGGACGCACAGATACGCAGTATTTT
v_gene: TRBV28; abundance: few; j_gene: TRBJ1-1; d_gene: .; CDR3aa: CASRGVDYSSTEAFF; CDR3nt: TGTGCCAGCAGGGGGGTAGACTACTCTAGTACTGAAGCTTTCTTT
v_gene: TRBV5-1; abundance: .; j_gene: TRBJ2-1; d_gene: .; CDR3aa: CASSLGLTARNEQFF; CDR3nt: TGCGCCAGCAGCTTGGGTCTGACTGCACGCAATGAGCAGTTCTTC
v_gene: TRBV28; abundance: .; j_gene: TRBJ2-7; d_gene: .; CDR3aa: CASSYPQRGSYEQYF; CDR3nt: TGTGCCAGCAGTTACCCACAACGCGGCTCCTACGAGCAGTACTTC
v_gene: TRBV9; abundance: .; j_gene: TRBJ1-2; d_gene: .; CDR3aa: CASSTSVLPYGYTF; CDR3nt: TGTGCCAGCAGCACTAGCGTTCTCCCCTATGGCTACACCTTC
v_gene: TRBV4-3; abundance: .; j_gene: TRBJ1-4; d_gene: TRBD1; CDR3aa: CASSQDPGGSFEKLFF; CDR3nt: TGCGCCAGCAGCCAAGATCCAGGGGGCTCTTTTGAAAAACTGTTTTTT
v_gene: TRBV7-9; abundance: .; j_gene: TRBJ2-3; d_gene: .; CDR3aa: CASRFGGRGTGTDTQYF; CDR3nt: TGTGCCAGCAGGTTCGGGGGGCGGGGCACTGGCACAGATACGCAGTATTTT
v_gene: TRBV4-2; abundance: .; j_gene: TRBJ2-2; d_gene: .; CDR3aa: CASSQDWRTGELFF; CDR3nt: TGTGCCAGCAGCCAAGATTGGCGGACCGGGGAGCTGTTTTTT
v_gene: TRBV28; abundance: .; j_gene: TRBJ2-7; d_gene: .; CDR3aa: CASSLWSTRGEQYF; CDR3nt: TGTGCCAGCAGTTTATGGAGCACCAGGGGCGAGCAGTACTTC
v_gene: TRBV4-3; abundance: .; j_gene: TRBJ2-5; d_gene: TRBD2; CDR3aa: CASSQDSGGVQETQYF; CDR3nt: TGCGCCAGCAGCCAGGATAGCGGGGGGGTACAAGAGACCCAGTACTTC
v_gene: TRBV5-4; abundance: .; j_gene: TRBJ1-5; d_gene: TRBD1; CDR3aa: CASSRYRGQRNQPQHF; CDR3nt: TGTGCCAGCAGCCGCTATAGGGGACAGCGGAATCAGCCCCAGCATTTT
v_gene: TRBV30; abundance: .; j_gene: TRBJ1-2; d_gene: TRBD1; CDR3aa: CAWSVQGATGGGYTF; CDR3nt: TGTGCCTGGAGTGTACAGGGGGCGACGGGGGGGGGCTACACCTTC
v_gene: TRBV4-1; abundance: .; j_gene: TRBJ2-3; d_gene: .; CDR3aa: CASSQGQGKGEAPTDTQYF; CDR3nt: TGCGCCAGCAGCCAAGGGCAGGGGAAGGGAGAGGCACCGACAGATACGCAGTATTTT
v_gene: TRBV4-1; abundance: .; j_gene: TRBJ2-2; d_gene: TRBD2; CDR3aa: CASSRMTSTNTGELFF; CDR3nt: TGCGCCAGCAGCCGGATGACTAGCACGAACACCGGGGAGCTGTTTTTT
v_gene: TRBV7-9; abundance: .; j_gene: TRBJ2-7; d_gene: TRBD2; CDR3aa: CASSTTSGSSYEQYF; CDR3nt: TGTGCCAGCAGCACGACTAGCGGGAGCTCCTACGAGCAGTACTTC
v_gene: TRBV4-2; abundance: .; j_gene: TRBJ2-7; d_gene: TRBD2; CDR3aa: CASSQALGLAYEQYF; CDR3nt: TGTGCCAGCAGCCAAGCGTTGGGACTAGCCTACGAGCAGTACTTC
v_gene: TRBV15; abundance: once; j_gene: TRBJ1-4; d_gene: .; CDR3aa: CATSRDGQTNEKLFF; CDR3nt: TGTGCCACCAGCAGAGATGGACAGACTAATGAAAAACTGTTTTTT
v_gene: TRBV15; abundance: once; j_gene: TRBJ1-2; d_gene: .; CDR3aa: CATSRGSGYGYTF; CDR3nt: TGTGCCACCAGCAGAGGTTCAGGCTATGGCTACACCTTC
v_gene: TRBV7-9; abundance: .; j_gene: TRBJ1-3; d_gene: TRBD1; CDR3aa: CASSLAGTGGGENTIYF; CDR3nt: TGTGCCAGCAGCTTAGCCGGGACAGGGGGCGGTGAAAACACCATATATTTT
v_gene: TRBV5-6; abundance: .; j_gene: TRBJ1-1; d_gene: TRBD1; CDR3aa: CASSLGQGTTEAFF; CDR3nt: TGTGCCAGCAGCCTGGGACAGGGAACAACAGAAGCTTTCTTT
v_gene: TRBV7-2; abundance: .; j_gene: TRBJ2-5; d_gene: TRBD2; CDR3aa: CASSFEGGPTQYF; CDR3nt: TGTGCCAGCAGCTTTGAGGGAGGGCCCACCCAGTACTTC
v_gene: TRBV7-3; abundance: .; j_gene: TRBJ1-5; d_gene: .; CDR3aa: CASSFGGNQPQHF; CDR3nt: TGTGCCAGCAGCTTCGGGGGCAATCAGCCCCAGCATTTT
v_gene: TRBV19; abundance: .; j_gene: TRBJ1-5; d_gene: .; CDR3aa: CASSTLGPEGSNQPQHF; CDR3nt: TGTGCCAGTAGTACCCTCGGACCCGAAGGTAGCAATCAGCCCCAGCATTTT